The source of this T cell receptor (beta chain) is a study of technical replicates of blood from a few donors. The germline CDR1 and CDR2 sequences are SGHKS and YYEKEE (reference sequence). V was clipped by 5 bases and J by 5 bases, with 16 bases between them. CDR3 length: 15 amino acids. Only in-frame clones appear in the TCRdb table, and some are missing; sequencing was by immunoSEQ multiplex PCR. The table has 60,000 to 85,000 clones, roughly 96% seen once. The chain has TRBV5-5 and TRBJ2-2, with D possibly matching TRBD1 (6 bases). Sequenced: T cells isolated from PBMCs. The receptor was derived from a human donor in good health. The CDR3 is CASRTAGTPTGELFF. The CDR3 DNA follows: TGTGCCAGCAGAACTGCCGGGACACCGACCGGGGAGCTGTTTTTT.